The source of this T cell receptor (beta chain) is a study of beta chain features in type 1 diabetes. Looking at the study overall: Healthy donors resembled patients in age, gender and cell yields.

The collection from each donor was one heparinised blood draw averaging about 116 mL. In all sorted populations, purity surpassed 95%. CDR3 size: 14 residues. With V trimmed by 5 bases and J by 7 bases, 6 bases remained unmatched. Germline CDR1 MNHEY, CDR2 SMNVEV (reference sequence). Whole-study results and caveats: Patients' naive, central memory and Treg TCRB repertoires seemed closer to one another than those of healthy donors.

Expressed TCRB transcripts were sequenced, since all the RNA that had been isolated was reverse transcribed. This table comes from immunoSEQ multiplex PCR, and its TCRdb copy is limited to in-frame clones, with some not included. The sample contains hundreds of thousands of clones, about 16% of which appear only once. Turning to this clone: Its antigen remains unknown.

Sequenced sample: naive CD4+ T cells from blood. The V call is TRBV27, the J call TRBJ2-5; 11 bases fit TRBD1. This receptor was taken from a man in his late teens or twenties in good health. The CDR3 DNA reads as TGTGCCAGCAGTAATCCGGGACAGGGGGGGACCCAGTACTTC. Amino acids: CASSNPGQGGTQYF.